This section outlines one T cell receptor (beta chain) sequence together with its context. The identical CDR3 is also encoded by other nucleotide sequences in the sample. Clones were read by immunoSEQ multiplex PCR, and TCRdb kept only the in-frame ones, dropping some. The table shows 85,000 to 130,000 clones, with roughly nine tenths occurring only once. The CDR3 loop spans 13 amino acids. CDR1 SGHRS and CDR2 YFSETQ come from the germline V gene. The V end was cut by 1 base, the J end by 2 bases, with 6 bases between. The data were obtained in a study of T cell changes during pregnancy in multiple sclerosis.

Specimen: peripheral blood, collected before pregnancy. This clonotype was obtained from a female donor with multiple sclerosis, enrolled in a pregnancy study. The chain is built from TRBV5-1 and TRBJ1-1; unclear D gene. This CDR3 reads CASSLQANTEAFF. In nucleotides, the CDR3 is TGCGCCAGCAGCTTGCAGGCAAACACTGAAGCTTTCTTT.